Listed below are T cell receptor beta chains from one sample, sequenced in a study of regulatory T cells in long-lasting Graves disease. In TCRdb, the multiplex PCR reads were re-called with MiXCR into one record per CDR3 protein. The sample yields about half a million distinct CDR3 sequences, around a fifth seen once. Sequencing used peripheral blood mononuclear cells (PBMCs), obtained when the disease was refractory, from a patient treated with antithyroid drugs. All receptors come from a female donor with Graves disease. The CDR3 runs from the conserved cysteine through the conserved F or W. D genes are given only for firm matches. Not every row has a clone size; where given, it reads once, few, many or a size class.

V gene	clone size	CDR3 length	D gene	J gene	CDR3 protein	CDR3 DNA
TRBV5-6	.	12	.	TRBJ1-1	CASSFFGTEAFF	TGTGCCAGCAGCTTTTTTGGCACTGAAGCTTTCTTT
TRBV7-2	.	15	TRBD1	TRBJ2-1	CASSPGWDSGNEQFF	TGTGCCAGCAGCCCTGGGTGGGACAGTGGAAATGAGCAGTTCTTC
TRBV19	many	13	.	TRBJ1-5	CASSMEDGKPQHF	TGTGCCAGTAGTATGGAGGATGGAAAGCCCCAGCATTTT
TRBV5-6	.	14	.	TRBJ2-5	CASSSVVTPETQYF	TGTGCCAGCAGCTCTGTAGTTACCCCAGAGACCCAGTACTTC
TRBV7-2	.	20	.	TRBJ1-2	CASSLRMLGDNWQTNYGYTF	TGTGCCAGCAGCTTAAGAATGCTGGGGGACAATTGGCAGACTAACTATGGCTACACCTTC
TRBV2	many	13	.	TRBJ2-2	CAILPTRTGELFF	TGTGCCATCCTACCGACTAGGACCGGGGAGCTGTTTTTT
TRBV5-1	.	13	.	TRBJ2-7	CANPWTAVKEQYF	TGCGCCAACCCCTGGACAGCGGTAAAAGAGCAGTACTTC
TRBV28	few	15	.	TRBJ1-6	CASTIEGQFNSPLHF	TGTGCCAGCACCATCGAGGGGCAGTTTAATTCACCCCTCCACTTT
TRBV6-1	few	13	.	TRBJ1-5	CASRTGDNQPQHF	TGTGCCAGCAGGACAGGTGATAATCAGCCCCAGCATTTT
TRBV7-9	.	16	.	TRBJ1-2	CASSLVPPTENYGYTF	TGTGCCAGCAGCTTAGTCCCTCCGACAGAAAACTATGGCTACACCTTC
TRBV29-1	many	11	TRBD1	TRBJ1-1	CSVWDSEEAFF	TGCAGCGTTTGGGACAGCGAAGAAGCTTTCTTT